What follows are 16 T cell receptor beta chains derived from one specimen sequenced in a study of Ad26.COV2.S vaccination and SARS-CoV-2 variants. Sequenced by immunoSEQ multiplex PCR; TCRdb stores in-frame clones only, minus some. The table lists roughly 350,000 clones, over 75% of them singletons. Stated treatment: 19 received Ad26.COV2.S at low or high dose, single or two shots; about 5 received placebo; per-sample allocation not given. Sampling was performed 63 days after the first vaccine or placebo injection. The sequencing here drew on peripheral blood, taken in a trial of Ad26.COV2.S vaccine versus placebo. Receptors originate from a person aged 18-65 years who received the Ad26.COV2.S COVID-19 vaccine or a placebo.

This clone was counted a single time. The chain is built from TRBV29-1 and TRBJ2-7; 11 nucleotides line up with TRBD2. This CDR3 has 13 amino acids. Looked up from germline, CDR1 is SQVTM and CDR2 is ANQGSEA. V lost 6 bases and J lost 0; bases outside the gene matches: 1. The DNA of the CDR3 is TGCAGCGTGGGGACTAGCGGCTCCTACGAGCAGTACTTC. Amino acid sequence: CSVGTSGSYEQYF.

V usage is TRBV4-2 and J usage is TRBJ1-5; TRBD1 matches 9 bases. CDR3 length: 16 residues. V gave up 5 bases and J gave up 3 bases; unmatched junction bases: 8. The germline gives CDR1 LGHNA, CDR2 YNFKEQ. The CDR3 DNA sequence: TGTGCCAGCAGCGAACGGGACAGGGCCGTCAATCAGCCCCAGCATTTT. Protein: CASSERDRAVNQPQHF.

This sequence joins TRBV7-6 and TRBJ1-5; TRBD1 might be the D (5 bases). The CDR3 is 14 amino acids. Trimming removed 5 bases at V and 2 bases at J, with 10 bases between. CDR1 and CDR2 from the germline V gene are SGHVS and FNYEAQ. CDR3 nucleotide sequence: TGTGCCAGCAGCCCGACAGCGCGCAATCAGCCCCAGCATTTT. Its translation: CASSPTARNQPQHF.

CDR3 in DNA: TGTGCCAGCAGTCCTCTACCGGGACTAGCGGCGCTTAGCACAGATACGCAGTATTTT. This translates into CASSPLPGLAALSTDTQYF. The chain links TRBV6-6 to TRBJ2-3; 11 bases are a match to TRBD2. The CDR3 consists of 19 residues. Germline V gives CDR1 MNHNY, CDR2 SVGAGI (reference sequence). With 5 bases clipped from V and 0 bases from J, the junction kept 13 bases outside the gene matches.

The chain joins TRBV11-2 to TRBJ1-6, with D possibly being TRBD1 (5 bases). The V end lost 0 bases, the J end lost 6 bases, and 9 bases lay between the germline ends. This CDR3 is 15 amino acids long. Germline V gene lookup returns CDR1 SGHAT and CDR2 FQNNGV. CDR3 sequence (DNA): TGTGCCAGCAGCTTAGAGGGGGGTGGTAATTCACCCCTCCACTTT. Protein sequence: CASSLEGGGNSPLHF.

This clone came up once. V usage is TRBV5-5 and J usage is TRBJ1-5, with TRBD1 as a possible D gene (6 bases). Germline V gives CDR1 SGHKS, CDR2 YYEKEE (reference sequence). V gave up 3 bases and J gave up 5 bases, with 9 bases separating them. This CDR3 comprises 13 residues. The chain's CDR3 is CASSSDRDQPQHF. The CDR3 DNA reads TGTGCCAGCAGCTCGGACAGAGATCAGCCCCAGCATTTT. Drawing the rest from reference TRBV5-5 and TRBJ1-5, the complete variable domain is DAGVTQSPTHLIKTRGQQVTLRCSPISGHKSVSWYQQVLGQGPQFIFQYYEKEERGRGNFPDRFSARQFPNYSSELNVNALLLGDSALYLCASSSDRDQPQHFGDGTRLSIL.

The chain combines TRBV25-1 with TRBJ2-7; D is uncertain. The germline V gene has CDR1 MGHDK and CDR2 SYGVNS. V gave up 4 bases and J gave up 4 bases, with 8 bases separating them. The CDR3 runs 12 residues. The CDR3 is CASSAPRYEQYF. The CDR3, as DNA: TGTGCCAGCAGTGCCCCGAGATACGAGCAGTACTTC.

The chain is built from TRBV7-9 and TRBJ2-7, with 8 positions matching TRBD2. J gave up 4 bases and V 5 bases, and 7 bases lay outside the gene matches. CDR1 and CDR2 from the germline V gene are SEHNR and FQNEAQ (reference sequence). The CDR3 spans 14 residues. The CDR3 loop reads CASSPPGGRYEQYF. CDR3 in DNA: TGTGCCAGCAGCCCGCCGGGGGGGCGGTACGAGCAGTACTTC. The full variable domain, rest sourced from reference TRBV7-9 and TRBJ2-7, is DTGVSQNPRHKITKRGQNVTFRCDPISEHNRLYWYRQTLGQGPEFLTYFQNEAQLEKSRLLSDRFSAERPKGSFSTLEIQRTEQGDSAMYLCASSPPGGRYEQYFGPGTRLTVT.

V gene TRBV7-2 combines with J gene TRBJ1-2, with TRBD1 matching 8 bases. There are 17 residues in the CDR3. Germline trimming cut 2 bases from V and 5 bases from J; bases unmatched to any gene: 13. CDR1 is SGHTA, CDR2 FQGNSA, per germline. The CDR3 spells CASSLSTGTGDSYGYTF. Written as DNA, the CDR3 is TGTGCCAGCAGCTTAAGTACTGGGACAGGCGATTCATATGGCTACACCTTC.

The V gene is TRBV7-8, the J gene TRBJ1-3, with D maybe TRBD1 (6 bases). Trimming took 2 bases from V and 0 from J, leaving 14 bases between them. This CDR3 is built from 17 residues. CDR1 is SGHVS and CDR2 is FQNEAQ in the germline V gene. Here the CDR3 DNA reads TGTGCCAGCAGCTTAAGGACAGTATCCCTCTCTGGAAACACCATATATTTT. Protein: CASSLRTVSLSGNTIYF. The whole variable domain, remainder taken from reference TRBV7-8 and TRBJ1-3, is GAGVSQSPRYKVAKRGQDVALRCDPISGHVSLFWYQQALGQGPEFLTYFQNEAQLDKSGLPSDRFFAERPEGSVSTLKIQRTQQEDSAVYLCASSLRTVSLSGNTIYFGEGSWLTVV.

The chain links TRBV2 to TRBJ1-5; D possibly corresponds to TRBD1 (5 bases). The CDR3 loop spans 13 amino acids. With 9 bases removed from V and 4 bases from J, the gap between germline ends came to 13 bases. CDR1 and CDR2 from the germline V gene are SNHLY and FYNNEI. The CDR3 sequence: CASHRGLNQPQHF. CDR3 nucleotide sequence: TGTGCCAGTCACCGGGGCCTAAATCAGCCCCAGCATTTT. Looking up the rest from reference TRBV2 and TRBJ1-5 gives the full variable domain: EPEVTQTPSHQVTQMGQEVILRCVPISNHLYFYWYRQILGQKVEFLVSFYNNEISEKSEIFDDQFSVERPDGSNFTLKIRSTKLEDSAMYFCASHRGLNQPQHFGDGTRLSIL.

This sequence joins TRBV24-1 and TRBJ2-7; TRBD1 might be the D (5 bases). V gave up 2 bases and J gave up 4 bases, with 8 bases separating them. The germline V gene has CDR1 KGHDR and CDR2 SFDVKD. The CDR3 has 13 amino acids. The CDR3 here is CATSDSQGYEQYF. As DNA, the CDR3 is TGTGCCACCAGTGATTCCCAGGGATACGAGCAGTACTTC.

V is TRBV6-6 and J is TRBJ1-4, with D perhaps matching TRBD1 (6 bases). Germline assignment: CDR1 MNHNY and CDR2 SVGAGI (reference sequence). V was cut by 2 bases and J by 8 bases, with 12 bases left in between. The CDR3 loop spans 14 amino acids. This CDR3 reads CASSYRQGQEKLFF. The DNA of the CDR3 is TGTGCCAGCAGTTACAGGCAGGGGCAGGAAAAACTGTTTTTT.

As to this clone: The same CDR3 can be traced to other DNA sequences in this sample. The chain uses TRBV7-6 and TRBJ1-1; D is uncertain. V was shortened by 1 base and J by 0 bases, with 3 bases between the two germline ends. This CDR3 comprises 13 residues. The germline V gene encodes CDR1 SGHVS and CDR2 FNYEAQ. Here the CDR3 reads CASSLEVNTEAFF. In DNA form, the CDR3 reads TGTGCCAGCAGCTTAGAGGTGAACACTGAAGCTTTCTTT.

The V call is TRBV7-9, the J call TRBJ1-1; TRBD1 might be the D (6 bases). The CDR3 runs to 16 residues. Trimming pared 3 bases from V and 4 bases from J, leaving 18 bases between. Germline loops: CDR1 SEHNR, CDR2 FQNEAQ (reference sequence). In DNA form, the CDR3 reads TGTGCCAGCAGCTTCCCCCCGGACCAAGGGGGCACTGAAGCTTTCTTT. Translating gives CASSFPPDQGGTEAFF.

The V call is TRBV2, the J call TRBJ1-5, with D possibly TRBD1 on 5 matching bases. V was clipped by 4 bases and J by 2 bases, with 18 bases between them. The V gene's germline CDR1 is SNHLY and CDR2 FYNNEI. The CDR3 consists of 17 residues. CDR3: CASSVGIGARGNQPQHF. In DNA, the CDR3 is TGTGCCAGCAGTGTGGGGATAGGGGCTAGGGGCAATCAGCCCCAGCATTTT.